This is a list of T cell receptor beta chains from one sample in a study of cytomegalovirus exposure and HLA in healthy donors. Repertoires were generated with immunoSEQ multiplex PCR, while TCRdb's copy carries only in-frame clones and drops some. The sample includes fewer than 200,000 clones, around 65% of them seen just once. Sequencing was performed on PBMCs. The source is a woman aged 40 to 50 in good health and CMV-seropositive. The CDR3 runs from the conserved cysteine through the conserved F or W. Each record gives: J gene, clone size, D gene, V gene, CDR3 DNA, CDR3 protein. D genes are given only for firm matches. A row's size may be missing; if present it is once, few, many or a size class.

j_call: TRBJ2-1
clone_size: few
d_call: TRBD2
v_call: TRBV6-4
cdr3_nt: TGTGCCAGCAGCCATGGGACTAGCGGGAGTAGGTACAATGAGCAGTTCTTC
cdr3_aa: CASSHGTSGSRYNEQFF

j_call: TRBJ2-7
clone_size: NA
d_call: TRBD1
v_call: TRBV6-5
cdr3_nt: TGTGCCAGCAGCTCAACAGGGGACGCTTCCTACGAGCAGTACTTC
cdr3_aa: CASSSTGDASYEQYF

j_call: TRBJ2-3
clone_size: NA
d_call: TRBD2
v_call: TRBV11-2
cdr3_nt: TGTGCCAGCAGCCGGTGGACTAGCGCCACAGATACGCAGTATTTT
cdr3_aa: CASSRWTSATDTQYF

j_call: TRBJ2-2
clone_size: NA
d_call: NA
v_call: TRBV7-8
cdr3_nt: TGTGCCAGCAGCTTAGGGCCCCCCGCGGCCACCGGGGAGCTGTTTTTT
cdr3_aa: CASSLGPPAATGELFF

j_call: TRBJ1-4
clone_size: NA
d_call: TRBD1
v_call: TRBV7-9
cdr3_nt: TGTGCCAGCAGCCCTAGGACAGGGCCCGCAACTAATGAAAAACTGTTTTTT
cdr3_aa: CASSPRTGPATNEKLFF

j_call: TRBJ2-7
clone_size: NA
d_call: NA
v_call: TRBV6-6
cdr3_nt: TGTGCCAGCAGTTACTCGAATGGGGCCTCCTACGAGCAGTACTTC
cdr3_aa: CASSYSNGASYEQYF

j_call: TRBJ1-3
clone_size: few
d_call: NA
v_call: TRBV7-9
cdr3_nt: TGTGCCAGCAGCTTAGTCAGCGGCCGGGCCATATATTTT
cdr3_aa: CASSLVSGRAIYF

j_call: TRBJ1-5
clone_size: NA
d_call: NA
v_call: TRBV6-6
cdr3_nt: TGTGCCAGCAGGCCGGCCGGGACAAGCAATCAGCCCCAGCATTTT
cdr3_aa: CASRPAGTSNQPQHF

j_call: TRBJ2-7
clone_size: NA
d_call: TRBD1
v_call: TRBV28
cdr3_nt: TGTGCCAGCAGGCCAGGACAGGGGACCGAGCAGTACTTC
cdr3_aa: CASRPGQGTEQYF

j_call: TRBJ2-7
clone_size: few
d_call: NA
v_call: TRBV7-9
cdr3_nt: TGTGCCAGCAGCTTAGGAGCCAGGCTCTACGAGCAGTACTTC
cdr3_aa: CASSLGARLYEQYF

j_call: TRBJ1-1
clone_size: NA
d_call: NA
v_call: TRBV7-9
cdr3_nt: TGTGCCAGCAGCTTAGAGGGGTCGGCTGAAGCTTTCTTT
cdr3_aa: CASSLEGSAEAFF

j_call: TRBJ1-5
clone_size: few
d_call: TRBD1
v_call: TRBV5-6
cdr3_nt: TGTGCCAGCAGCGATGGACAGGGCACTAATCAGCCCCAGCATTTT
cdr3_aa: CASSDGQGTNQPQHF

j_call: TRBJ2-7
clone_size: NA
d_call: NA
v_call: TRBV2
cdr3_nt: TGTGCCAGCACCCTGATGGCTGCCTACGAGCAGTACTTC
cdr3_aa: CASTLMAAYEQYF

j_call: TRBJ1-3
clone_size: NA
d_call: NA
v_call: TRBV7-2
cdr3_nt: TGTGCCAGCAGCCCCGTGGCCAGCTCTGGAAACACCATATATTTT
cdr3_aa: CASSPVASSGNTIYF

j_call: TRBJ2-6
clone_size: NA
d_call: TRBD1
v_call: TRBV19
cdr3_nt: TGTGCCAGTAGACCTACAGGGGCTGGGGCCAACGTCCTGACTTTC
cdr3_aa: CASRPTGAGANVLTF

j_call: TRBJ2-3
clone_size: NA
d_call: NA
v_call: TRBV10-3
cdr3_nt: TGTGCCATCAGTGAGTCGGGGCAGGGTAGAGCATATTTT
cdr3_aa: CAISESGQGRAYF

j_call: TRBJ2-3
clone_size: NA
d_call: NA
v_call: TRBV5-1
cdr3_nt: TGCGCCAGCAGCTTCCAGGGGAGTTTTGGCACAGATACGCAGTATTTT
cdr3_aa: CASSFQGSFGTDTQYF

j_call: TRBJ2-7
clone_size: NA
d_call: TRBD2
v_call: TRBV7-8
cdr3_nt: TGTGCCAGCAGCGCTAGCGGGGGGGCCTACGAGCAGTACTTC
cdr3_aa: CASSASGGAYEQYF

j_call: TRBJ2-5
clone_size: NA
d_call: TRBD2
v_call: TRBV5-1
cdr3_nt: TGCGCCAGCACATGGGGGCCCCTAGCGGGGGAGACCCAGTACTTC
cdr3_aa: CASTWGPLAGETQYF

j_call: TRBJ1-2
clone_size: NA
d_call: NA
v_call: TRBV19
cdr3_nt: TGTGCCAGTAGTATAACGGGGAATGGCTACACCTTC
cdr3_aa: CASSITGNGYTF

j_call: TRBJ1-1
clone_size: NA
d_call: NA
v_call: TRBV5-1
cdr3_nt: TGCGCCAGCAGCTGGGGGGGGGCGAACACTGAAGCTTTCTTT
cdr3_aa: CASSWGGANTEAFF

j_call: TRBJ2-3
clone_size: few
d_call: NA
v_call: TRBV5-6
cdr3_nt: TGTGCCAGCAGCGAGGGAAACACAGATACGCAGTATTTT
cdr3_aa: CASSEGNTDTQYF

j_call: TRBJ2-3
clone_size: once
d_call: TRBD1
v_call: TRBV6-1
cdr3_nt: TGTGCCAGCAGTGAAGTTGACAGGGGTGGGCAGTATTTT
cdr3_aa: CASSEVDRGGQYF

j_call: TRBJ1-2
clone_size: few
d_call: NA
v_call: TRBV2
cdr3_nt: TGTGCCAGCAGTGAAAACGGGGGTGCCTATGGCTACACCTTC
cdr3_aa: CASSENGGAYGYTF

j_call: TRBJ2-7
clone_size: NA
d_call: TRBD1
v_call: TRBV6-1
cdr3_nt: TGTGCCAGCAGTGAAATCGGGGGACAGGGTCCCTACGAGCAGTACTTC
cdr3_aa: CASSEIGGQGPYEQYF

j_call: TRBJ1-5
clone_size: NA
d_call: NA
v_call: TRBV4-2
cdr3_nt: TGTGCCAGCAGCCAAGATGGACACACTGATCAGCCCCAGCATTTT
cdr3_aa: CASSQDGHTDQPQHF

j_call: TRBJ1-5
clone_size: NA
d_call: NA
v_call: TRBV5-5
cdr3_nt: TGTGCCAGCAGCTTGGATAGCAATCAGCCCCAGAATTTT
cdr3_aa: CASSLDSNQPQNF

j_call: TRBJ2-7
clone_size: few
d_call: NA
v_call: TRBV5-6
cdr3_nt: TGTGCCAGCAGCGGAAACGGACAGCCCTCCTACGAGCAGTACTTC
cdr3_aa: CASSGNGQPSYEQYF

j_call: TRBJ2-1
clone_size: NA
d_call: TRBD1
v_call: TRBV5-1
cdr3_nt: TGCGCCAGCAGTAAGACAGGGGATGAGCAGTTCTTC
cdr3_aa: CASSKTGDEQFF

j_call: TRBJ2-3
clone_size: NA
d_call: TRBD2
v_call: TRBV7-3
cdr3_nt: TGTGCCAGCAGCTTACTACCGGCTAGCGGGACTAGCACAGATACGCAGTATTTT
cdr3_aa: CASSLLPASGTSTDTQYF

j_call: TRBJ2-7
clone_size: NA
d_call: TRBD2
v_call: TRBV2
cdr3_nt: TGTGCCAGCGCCGTAGAGCGGGACTACGACGAGCAGTACTTC
cdr3_aa: CASAVERDYDEQYF

j_call: TRBJ2-3
clone_size: NA
d_call: NA
v_call: TRBV5-1
cdr3_nt: TGCGCCAGCAGCTTGATGGGGCGGGGAAGGGGAGATACGCAGTATTTT
cdr3_aa: CASSLMGRGRGDTQYF

j_call: TRBJ1-1
clone_size: NA
d_call: NA
v_call: TRBV7-2
cdr3_nt: TGTGCCAGCAGCTTCACGGCGGGGAGTGGGGACACTGAAGCTTTCTTT
cdr3_aa: CASSFTAGSGDTEAFF